These 22 T cell receptor beta chains originate from one sample sequenced in a study of technical replicates of blood from a handful of donors. Generated by immunoSEQ multiplex PCR, the TCRdb table keeps only in-frame clones and is missing some. The profile shows 55,000 to 85,000 clones, approximately 96% of them singletons. Source material: T cells isolated from PBMCs. These receptors were collected from a human donor in good health.

The rearrangement joins TRBV7-6 to TRBJ1-2; D is perhaps TRBD1 (5 bases). Germline-derived CDR1 and CDR2 are SGHVS and FNYEAQ. Trimming cost V 1 base and J 2 bases, with 8 bases left between them. This CDR3 comprises 14 residues. Here the CDR3 reads CASSLVSGNYGYTF. For the CDR3, the DNA is TGTGCCAGCAGCTTAGTCTCAGGGAACTATGGCTACACCTTC.

This chain connects TRBV10-3 to TRBJ1-2, with D perhaps TRBD1 (6 bases). There are 13 residues in the CDR3. The V and J ends lost 10 bases and 8 bases respectively, with 20 bases between them. Germline V gives CDR1 ENHRY, CDR2 SYGVKD. As DNA, the CDR3 is TGTGCCACCGGACAGCCCCAACAGAGGGGCTACACCTTC. It specifies CATGQPQQRGYTF.

The rearrangement links TRBV9 to TRBJ2-5; no reliable D call. The germline V gene has CDR1 SGDLS and CDR2 YYNGEE. Trimming took 7 bases from V and 5 from J, leaving 15 bases between them. The CDR3 has 13 residues. CDR3 sequence: CASGGGVLETQYF. CDR3 nucleotide sequence: TGTGCCAGCGGCGGCGGTGTGTTGGAGACCCAGTACTTC.

This sequence joins TRBV4-1 and TRBJ1-5; TRBD1 might be the D (5 bases). Germline CDR1 MGHRA, CDR2 YSYEKL. Between the trimmed V and J ends, which lost 4 bases and 4 bases, there was a span of 8 bases. The CDR3 sequence is 13 residues long. The CDR3 sequence: CASSPGGNQPQHF. The CDR3 coding sequence is TGCGCCAGCAGCCCGGGGGGGAATCAGCCCCAGCATTTT.

This sequence joins TRBV7-9 and TRBJ2-3; a possible D gene is TRBD2 (6 bases). This CDR3 contains 13 residues. CDR1 is SEHNR and CDR2 is FQNEAQ in the germline V gene (reference sequence). Deletions cut 10 bases from V and 0 bases from J, with 11 bases between. CDR3 residues: CAITGGSTDTQYF. DNA of the CDR3: TGTGCCATCACTGGGGGGAGCACAGATACGCAGTATTTT.

The J gene is TRBJ1-1, the V gene TRBV6-4, with D perhaps TRBD1 (5 bases). The CDR3 extends over 13 amino acids. The germline gives CDR1 MRHNA, CDR2 SNTAGT. Deletions cut 6 bases from V and 5 bases from J, with 13 bases between. The CDR3 is CASRGRGHTEAFF. CDR3 DNA sequence: TGTGCCAGCAGGGGAAGGGGTCATACTGAAGCTTTCTTT.

The rearrangement links TRBV10-3 to TRBJ1-1, with 8 bases that match TRBD1. This CDR3 is built from 13 residues. The germline CDR1 and CDR2 sequences are ENHRY and SYGVKD. The junction had 4 bases not matched to a gene; V was cut back by 6 bases and J by 4 bases. The CDR3 sequence is CAIRDRGGTEAFF. CDR3 in DNA: TGTGCCATCAGAGACAGGGGAGGCACTGAAGCTTTCTTT.

The chain couples TRBV4-1 to TRBJ2-5, with TRBD1 identical over 7 bases. Germline loops: CDR1 MGHRA, CDR2 YSYEKL. Unmatched junction bases numbered 5, after V lost 1 base and J lost 3 bases. The length of the CDR3 is 15 residues. This CDR3 reads CASSQAGQVEETQYF. The CDR3 DNA sequence: TGCGCCAGCAGCCAAGCTGGACAGGTAGAAGAGACCCAGTACTTC.

The chain combines TRBV4-1 with TRBJ1-5; TRBD1 is a possible D gene (6 bases). CDR1 is MGHRA and CDR2 is YSYEKL in the germline V gene. This CDR3 is built from 14 residues. V lost 3 bases and J 3 bases, leaving 9 bases between the germline ends. As DNA, the CDR3 is TGCGCCAGCAGCCAGGACAGATCCAATCAGCCCCAGCATTTT. Translated: CASSQDRSNQPQHF.

V gene TRBV10-3 combines with J gene TRBJ1-1; D is unclear. The CDR3 sequence is 13 residues long. Germline CDR1 reads ENHRY; CDR2 reads SYGVKD. Trimming took 6 bases from V and 0 from J, leaving 8 bases between them. CDR3 bases: TGTGCCATCAGGAGGGAGTTGAACACTGAAGCTTTCTTT. It is translated as CAIRRELNTEAFF.

The rearrangement uses TRBV7-6 and TRBJ2-5, with 8 bases fitting TRBD2. The CDR3 loop spans 16 amino acids. The V gene's germline CDR1 is SGHVS and CDR2 FNYEAQ. The ends lost 5 bases at V and 4 bases at J; junction bases unmatched: 12. The DNA for the CDR3 is TGTGCCAGCAGCCTCCCCAGCGGGAGAATAGGAGAGACCCAGTACTTC. This sequence encodes CASSLPSGRIGETQYF.

This chain joins TRBV11-2 and TRBJ1-6; TRBD1 is a possible D gene (5 bases). The V end lost 5 bases, the J end lost 6 bases, and 17 bases lay between the germline ends. CDR3 length: 16 amino acids. Germline CDR1 is SGHAT and CDR2 is FQNNGV. Here the CDR3 reads CASSPSGLDLNSPLHF. CDR3 bases: TGTGCCAGCAGCCCCTCGGGACTGGATCTTAATTCACCCCTCCACTTT.

This chain uses TRBV5-1 with TRBJ2-7; D is perhaps TRBD1 (7 bases). Trimming shortened V by 0 bases and J by 5 bases, and 12 bases separated the two germline ends. The CDR3 is 14 residues long. Germline CDR1 is SGHRS and CDR2 is YFSETQ. This CDR3 is CASSLAQGEDEQYF. The CDR3 DNA reads as TGCGCCAGCAGCTTGGCCCAGGGGGAGGACGAGCAGTACTTC.

The chain is built from TRBV7-2 and TRBJ2-2; the match to TRBD1 covers 9 bases. Germline V lookup: CDR1 SGHTA, CDR2 FQGNSA. This CDR3 region has 15 residues. Trimming took 6 bases from V and 9 from J; bases not matched to a gene: 11. CDR3 DNA: TGTGCCAGCAGTTCCGGGACAGGGATTCTCCGGGAGCTGTTTTTT. It is translated as CASSSGTGILRELFF.

The chain employs TRBV27 and TRBJ2-4; 8 positions match TRBD2. The trim removed 6 bases at V and 3 bases at J, leaving 10 bases unmatched. The CDR3 totals 16 residues. Germline values: CDR1 MNHEY, CDR2 SMNVEV (reference sequence). DNA for the CDR3: TGTGCCAGCAGCTACCAGCGGGGGTCAGGCAAAAACATTCAGTACTTC. Translated, it gives CASSYQRGSGKNIQYF.

The chain joins TRBV7-8 to TRBJ2-1; possible D gene TRBD2, 5 bases. In germline, CDR1 is SGHVS, CDR2 FQNEAQ. The V and J ends lost 4 bases and 6 bases respectively, with 10 bases between them. The length of the CDR3 is 13 residues. The CDR3 region has the DNA TGTGCCAGCAGCTGGCCGGACTCCAATGAGCAGTTCTTC. It is translated as CASSWPDSNEQFF.

This chain links TRBV5-1 with TRBJ2-7; 8 bases align to TRBD1. In germline, CDR1 is SGHRS, CDR2 YFSETQ. J was trimmed by 5 bases and V by 2 bases; bases with no gene match: 6. The CDR3 is 14 residues long. CDR3 in DNA: TGCGCCAGCAGCTTCACAGGGGGGTCCCACGAGCAGTACTTC. This encodes CASSFTGGSHEQYF.

In its sample, this clone was seen once. The V gene is TRBV4-2, the J gene TRBJ2-5; D perhaps matches TRBD1 (5 bases). Trimming cost V 3 bases and J 4 bases, with 15 bases left between them. This CDR3 comprises 15 residues. CDR1 and CDR2 (germline): LGHNA, YNFKEQ. The CDR3 region is CASSHSAQGAETQYF. The DNA for the CDR3 is TGTGCCAGCAGCCATTCGGCCCAAGGGGCAGAGACCCAGTACTTC.

The chain links TRBV7-6 to TRBJ2-5; 13 bases map to TRBD2. V shed 5 bases and J 10 bases; nucleotides not matched to a gene: 10. Per the germline V gene, CDR1 is SGHVS and CDR2 is FNYEAQ. The CDR3 runs 15 residues. The CDR3: CASSTGTSGITVQYF. The DNA of the CDR3 is TGTGCCAGCAGCACCGGGACTAGCGGGATTACGGTCCAGTACTTC. The full variable domain, rest sourced from reference TRBV7-6 and TRBJ2-5, is GAGVSQSPRYKVTKRGQDVALRCDPISGHVSLYWYRQALGQGPEFLTYFNYEAQQDKSGLPNDRFSAERPEGSISTLTIQRTEQRDSAMYRCASSTGTSGITVQYFGPGTRLLVL.

The count of this clone is one. The CDR3: CASSLFRAKDQPQHF. The DNA for the CDR3 is TGTGCCAGCAGCTTATTCAGGGCGAAAGATCAGCCCCAGCATTTT. This chain joins TRBV7-8 and TRBJ1-5, with D possibly TRBD1 on 5 matching bases. CDR3 size: 15 residues. The germline gives CDR1 SGHVS, CDR2 FQNEAQ. The germline V and J ends were trimmed by 2 bases and 5 bases, with 13 bases remaining between them.

This chain links TRBV30 with TRBJ1-6; D uncertain. V lost 2 bases to trimming and J lost 7 bases, with 18 bases between them. This CDR3 region has 16 residues. Per germline, CDR1 GTSNPN and CDR2 SVGIG (reference sequence). CDR3 coding DNA: TGTGCCTGGAGTCTCCATCACCCGGTAGTGAATTCACCCCTCCACTTT. As protein: CAWSLHHPVVNSPLHF.

The sample holds one count of this clone. V and J are TRBV7-6 and TRBJ1-2, with 7 bases lining up with TRBD1. There are 14 residues in the CDR3. The germline V gene has CDR1 SGHVS and CDR2 FNYEAQ. V lost 4 bases to trimming and J lost 7 bases; unmatched junction nucleotides: 9. Written as DNA, the CDR3 is TGTGCCAGCAGCTCAGAGACAGGGAGTGGTGGCTACACCTTC. This sequence encodes CASSSETGSGGYTF.